One and the same sample provided the 11 T cell receptor beta chains below, sequenced in a study of OX40 agonist ivuxolimab in advanced cancers. Clones were sequenced by immunoSEQ multiplex PCR, and TCRdb holds only the in-frame ones, with some missing. The table records tens of thousands of clones, under 95% of them present only once. The material sequenced was CD4+ or CD8+ T cells sorted from blood, taken in a trial of the OX40 agonist ivuxolimab. The receptors here all came from an adult with an advanced solid tumor such as melanoma, head and neck, liver or kidney cancer.

V gene TRBV11-3 combines with J gene TRBJ2-1; no clear D. V lost 1 base and J 7 bases, leaving 14 bases between the germline ends. The CDR3 consists of 15 residues. CDR1 SGHNT and CDR2 YENEEA come from the germline V gene. CDR3 sequence: CASSLVVAASNEQFF. DNA of the CDR3: TGTGCCAGCAGCTTAGTGGTAGCCGCAAGTAATGAGCAGTTCTTC.

This clone was observed a handful of times. The chain joins TRBV4-1 to TRBJ2-7; D might be TRBD2 (5 bases). Deletions cut 1 base from V and 3 bases from J, with 13 bases between. Germline CDR1 MGHRA, CDR2 YSYEKL. The CDR3 spans 15 residues. CDR3 sequence: CASSQASGDGYEQYF. The CDR3 DNA sequence: TGCGCCAGCAGCCAAGCGTCCGGGGATGGCTACGAGCAGTACTTC.

This clone was seen once. The chain uses TRBV18 and TRBJ2-5; maybe TRBD1 (5 bases). Trimming cost V 3 bases and J 5 bases, with 13 bases left between them. Germline CDR1 is KGHSH and CDR2 is LQKENI. The CDR3 has 14 amino acids. The CDR3 reads CASSPPGRVETQYF. The CDR3 bases are TGTGCCAGCTCACCCCCCGGCAGGGTGGAGACCCAGTACTTC.

This sequence joins TRBV7-9 and TRBJ1-5; TRBD1 might be the D (6 bases). Trimming removed 1 base at V and 8 bases at J, with 12 bases between. CDR1 and CDR2 from the germline V gene are SEHNR and FQNEAQ (reference sequence). The CDR3 consists of 14 residues. The DNA for the CDR3 is TGTGCCAGCAGCTTAGGGGGACACATCGAGCCCCAGCATTTT. It encodes CASSLGGHIEPQHF.

The genes are TRBV29-1 and TRBJ1-1; D might be TRBD1 (5 bases). Looked up from germline, CDR1 is SQVTM and CDR2 is ANQGSEA. This CDR3 is built from 13 residues. Trimming stripped 4 bases from V and 4 bases from J, with 13 bases between. The CDR3 DNA reads as TGCAGCGTTGGGGGGGGTCATAGCACTGAAGCTTTCTTT. Its protein product is CSVGGGHSTEAFF.

The CDR3 DNA is TGTGCCTGGAGTGTACGGCGGGGAAAGGACGAGCAGTACTTC. Encoded protein: CAWSVRRGKDEQYF. The chain couples TRBV30 to TRBJ2-7; D might be TRBD2 (6 bases). Trimming stripped 0 bases from V and 5 bases from J, with 14 bases between. Germline V gives CDR1 GTSNPN, CDR2 SVGIG (reference sequence). The CDR3 has 14 amino acids.

This chain links TRBV11-3 with TRBJ2-3, with 8 bases that match TRBD1. The trim removed 6 bases at V and 3 bases at J, leaving 20 bases unmatched. The germline V gene has CDR1 SGHNT and CDR2 YENEEA. The CDR3 is made up of 19 amino acids. For the CDR3, the DNA is TGTGCCAGCAGGTCGACAGGGGACAACACCGATTTCGGAACAGATACGCAGTATTTT. It is translated as CASRSTGDNTDFGTDTQYF.

CDR3 amino acids: CASSFTAGGSTDTQYF. The DNA of the CDR3 is TGTGCCAGCAGCTTCACGGCAGGGGGCAGCACAGATACGCAGTATTTT. The chain couples TRBV11-1 to TRBJ2-3; 8 nucleotides agree with TRBD1. With 3 bases clipped from V and 0 bases from J, the junction kept 5 bases outside the gene matches. This CDR3 has 16 amino acids. Germline lookup yields CDR1 SGHAT and CDR2 FQDESV (reference sequence).

The V gene is TRBV5-4, the J gene TRBJ2-5; no clear D. The CDR3 is made up of 11 amino acids. With 2 bases removed from V and 5 bases from J, the gap between germline ends came to 4 bases. Germline lookup yields CDR1 SGHNT and CDR2 YYREEE (reference sequence). CDR3 DNA: TGTGCCAGCAGCTTTATGGAGACCCAGTACTTC. Its translation: CASSFMETQYF.

Only one count was recorded for this clone. J is TRBJ2-5 and V is TRBV6-5, with D perhaps matching TRBD1 or TRBD2 (6 bases each). This CDR3 has 14 residues. V lost 5 bases, J lost 4 bases, and 14 bases lay in between. The V gene's germline CDR1 is MNHEY and CDR2 SVGAGI. CDR3: CASSGLRGGETQYF. CDR3 DNA: TGTGCCAGCAGTGGGCTCAGGGGAGGAGAGACCCAGTACTTC.

In DNA, the CDR3 is TGTGCCAGCAGCCAAGGGGCTAGCGGGAGGGCCACAGAGACCCAGTACTTC. It specifies CASSQGASGRATETQYF. The genes are TRBV14 and TRBJ2-5, with 12 bases fitting TRBD2. Trimming cost V 1 base and J 4 bases; bases outside gene matches: 7. The CDR3 runs 17 residues. Germline V lookup: CDR1 SGHDN, CDR2 FVKESK.